The clone carrying this T cell receptor beta chain was observed a handful of times. The antigen is not known. A much larger clone is a single base away; this may be a read error. Original processing notes: For papillary thyroid cancer, a distant-metastasis classifier was constructed from CDR3 differences observed across clinicopathological groups. TCRdb re-clonotyped the PCR reads via MiXCR. The V and J calls come from TCRdb's annotation, not from the publication. The sample lists roughly 18,000 clones; 30% to 40% were seen once. This record comes from a study of metastatic and nonmetastatic thyroid tumors. The wider study: Samples came from malignant and benign thyroid patients, and repertoires were compared across blood and tumor or nodule tissue.

Every patient underwent thyroid surgery untreated. Findings and limits, study-wide: A significant increase in TCR beta diversity was reportedly seen in malignant thyroid tumors relative to benign nodules, in blood and tumor.

The CDR3 has 16 amino acids. Germline V CDR1 and CDR2: LGHNA, YSLEER. The material sequenced was tumor tissue. This receptor was obtained from a female donor with papillary thyroid cancer or a benign thyroid nodule (not recorded which). Some clones in this sample may be carry-over from other donors' samples. The chain combines TRBV4-3 with TRBJ2-2; tentatively, D is TRBD1 or TRBD2 (5 bases each). The CDR3 nucleotides are TGCGCCGGCAGCCAAGATCCCAGGGCGGGCACCGGGGAGCTGTTTTTT. The encoded protein is CAGSQDPRAGTGELFF.